The 2 T cell receptor beta chains below were found in one sample sequenced in a study of T cell clones after liver transplantation. Sequencing was performed with immunoSEQ multiplex PCR; in TCRdb, only in-frame clones are kept and a portion is missing. In the table there are some 70,000 clones, about 80% of which are singletons. The material sequenced was CD4+ T cells from blood, taken before liver transplant. The receptor set was obtained from a human donor who received a liver transplant.

V and J are TRBV11-2 and TRBJ2-4; the match to TRBD2 covers 13 bases. After removal of 4 bases from V and 9 bases from J, the junction contained 15 bases not matched to a gene. Germline CDR1 reads SGHAT; CDR2 reads FQNNGV. CDR3 length: 18 residues. The CDR3: CASSSPKTSGRAVIIQYF. CDR3 DNA sequence: TGTGCCAGCAGCTCGCCCAAAACTAGCGGGAGGGCCGTAATCATTCAGTACTTC.

The V gene is TRBV27, the J gene TRBJ2-4; D is undetermined. CDR1 is MNHEY, CDR2 SMNVEV, per germline (reference sequence). The CDR3 length is 15 residues. The V gene lost 4 bases and the J gene lost 0 bases, with 10 bases spanning the gap. The CDR3 DNA sequence: TGTGCCAGCAGTTATGGTAGCCTAGCCAAAAACATTCAGTACTTC. Translation gives CASSYGSLAKNIQYF.